This paragraph reports one T cell receptor beta chain. Symptom resolution, clearance, or two negative PCRs marked donors in Cohort 3 as recovered. CDR1 and CDR2 (germline): WNHNN, SYGVQD (reference sequence). This CDR3 is 16 amino acids long. V dropped 0 bases and J dropped 2; count of bases not matched to a gene: 2. This specimen comes from a study of blood T cell repertoires in COVID-19. Across the whole study: Spain, Italy and the United States supplied samples that represented acute and convalescent COVID-19. PBMCs, B-cell-depleted T cells, or T cells were the source of the cDNA or gDNA that made up the material.

TCRdb's table, derived via immunoSEQ multiplex PCR, lists solely in-frame clones and lacks some. This sample has around 300,000 clones; about 85% occur once, and the top ten carry 2% to 3%. Sequenced sample: PBMCs or T cells enriched from blood (not recorded which). The chain uses TRBV10-1 and TRBJ2-1; 9 nucleotides align to TRBD2. The sequence was obtained from a woman in her forties or fifties who had recovered from COVID-19. The CDR3 is CASSESSGGAYNEQFF. As DNA, the CDR3 is TGCGCCAGCAGTGAGTCTAGCGGGGGTGCCTACAATGAGCAGTTCTTC.